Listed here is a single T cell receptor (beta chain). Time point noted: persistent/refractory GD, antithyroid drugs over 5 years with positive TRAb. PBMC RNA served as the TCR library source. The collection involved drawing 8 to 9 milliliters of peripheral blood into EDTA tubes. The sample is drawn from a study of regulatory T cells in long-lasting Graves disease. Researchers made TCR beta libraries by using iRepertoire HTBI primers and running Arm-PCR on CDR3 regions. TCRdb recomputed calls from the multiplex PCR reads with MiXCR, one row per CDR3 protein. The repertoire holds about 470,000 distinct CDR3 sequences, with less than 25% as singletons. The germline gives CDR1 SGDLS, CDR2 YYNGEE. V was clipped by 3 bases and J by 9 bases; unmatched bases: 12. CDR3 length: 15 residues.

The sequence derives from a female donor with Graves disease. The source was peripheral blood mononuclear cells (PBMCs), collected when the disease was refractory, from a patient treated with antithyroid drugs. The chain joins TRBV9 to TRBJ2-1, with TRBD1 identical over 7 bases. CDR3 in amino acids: CASSAMGQMDGEQFF. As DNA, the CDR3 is TGTGCCAGCAGCGCGATGGGACAGATGGACGGTGAGCAGTTCTTC.